The T cell receptor (beta chain) under discussion was sequenced for a study of prognosis after radiotherapy for stage I lung cancer. The genomic DNA TCR beta CDR3 region underwent two rounds of multiplex PCR. Round-one PCR had primers specific to each TRBV and TRBJ gene. TCRdb re-called the multiplex PCR reads with MiXCR, one entry per CDR3 protein. Here the sample spans around 26,000 distinct CDR3 sequences, under 60% being singletons. This CDR3 has 13 residues. From germline, CDR1 is SGHRS and CDR2 YFSETQ. V dropped 1 base and J dropped 5 bases, with 9 bases sitting between them. This clonotype was counted many times.

The TCR comes from a donor aged 50 or older with non-small cell lung cancer. This chain joins TRBV5-1 and TRBJ2-5; D is uncertain. The sample in question was PBMCs, obtained before or after stereotactic body radiation therapy (not recorded which). This CDR3 reads CASSLSQMETQYF. The CDR3 DNA follows: TGCGCCAGCAGCTTGAGCCAAATGGAGACCCAGTACTTC.